The rows below give T cell receptor beta chains drawn from one sample of a study of cytomegalovirus exposure and HLA in healthy donors. Clones were sequenced by immunoSEQ multiplex PCR, and TCRdb holds only the in-frame ones, with some missing. The sample contains 95,000 to 110,000 clones, roughly 80% of which appear only once. The sample comprised PBMCs. All receptors derive from a woman aged 40 to 50 in good health and CMV-seronegative. Each CDR3 is given with its conserved first and last residue. The D gene is left open where the match is weak. The listing skips clone size in some rows; elsewhere it reads once, few, many or a size class.

v_gene: TRBV25-1
abundance: few
j_gene: TRBJ2-5
d_gene: .
CDR3nt: TGTGCCAGCACTTCCCTAGGGGACTCCCAGAAAGAGACCCAGTACTTC
CDR3aa: CASTSLGDSQKETQYF

v_gene: TRBV7-2
abundance: once
j_gene: TRBJ2-1
d_gene: TRBD1
CDR3nt: TGTGCCAGCAGCCTGGACTCCGGACAGGGTCACCTCAATGAGCAGTTCTTC
CDR3aa: CASSLDSGQGHLNEQFF

v_gene: TRBV28
abundance: .
j_gene: TRBJ1-1
d_gene: .
CDR3nt: TGTGCCAGCAGTTTCCCGCGGGGGTCGAACACTGAAGCTTTCTTT
CDR3aa: CASSFPRGSNTEAFF

v_gene: TRBV7-9
abundance: .
j_gene: TRBJ2-1
d_gene: TRBD2
CDR3nt: TGTGCCAGCAGCCCACGGACTAGCGGGAGTTACAATGAGCAGTTCTTC
CDR3aa: CASSPRTSGSYNEQFF

v_gene: TRBV25-1
abundance: .
j_gene: TRBJ2-2
d_gene: .
CDR3nt: TGTGCCAGCAGTCAACAGGGTTACACCGGGGAGCTGTTTTTT
CDR3aa: CASSQQGYTGELFF

v_gene: TRBV27
abundance: .
j_gene: TRBJ2-2
d_gene: TRBD2
CDR3nt: TGTGCCAGCAGTCCCCGGACTAGCGGGTACACCGGGGAGCTGTTTTTT
CDR3aa: CASSPRTSGYTGELFF

v_gene: TRBV5-1
abundance: .
j_gene: TRBJ2-6
d_gene: .
CDR3nt: TGCGCCAGCAGCTTGGACTCTCCGGGAAGAACCTCTGGGGCCAACGTCCTGACTTTC
CDR3aa: CASSLDSPGRTSGANVLTF

v_gene: TRBV4-2
abundance: once
j_gene: TRBJ2-5
d_gene: .
CDR3nt: TGTGCCAGCAGCCAGGAACCCGTCGAAGGAGAGCAGTACTTC
CDR3aa: CASSQEPVEGEQYF

v_gene: TRBV7-9
abundance: .
j_gene: TRBJ2-3
d_gene: TRBD2
CDR3nt: TGTGCCAGCAGACCCCGACTAGCGGGAGGTCACACAGATACGCAGTATTTT
CDR3aa: CASRPRLAGGHTDTQYF

v_gene: TRBV10-3
abundance: .
j_gene: TRBJ2-7
d_gene: .
CDR3nt: TGTGCCATCAGTGAGCCGATAAAACAGGGAGAGGTGGACGAGCAGTACTTC
CDR3aa: CAISEPIKQGEVDEQYF

v_gene: TRBV7-8
abundance: .
j_gene: TRBJ1-6
d_gene: .
CDR3nt: TGTGCCAGCAGCTTAGCGGGCCCCGAATTTGCCCTCCACTTT
CDR3aa: CASSLAGPEFALHF

v_gene: TRBV6-1
abundance: .
j_gene: TRBJ2-7
d_gene: .
CDR3nt: TGTGCCAGCAGTGGAACGGGACTGTCCTACGAGCAGTACTTC
CDR3aa: CASSGTGLSYEQYF

v_gene: TRBV7-9
abundance: .
j_gene: TRBJ1-2
d_gene: .
CDR3nt: TGTGCCAGCAGCTCGCCCGGGGGTTATGGCTACACCTTC
CDR3aa: CASSSPGGYGYTF

v_gene: TRBV19
abundance: .
j_gene: TRBJ1-2
d_gene: .
CDR3nt: TGTGCCAGTAGGAGGACTTCGATCGGGCTCGACTATGGCTACACCTTC
CDR3aa: CASRRTSIGLDYGYTF

v_gene: TRBV11-2
abundance: .
j_gene: TRBJ2-3
d_gene: .
CDR3nt: TGTGCCAGCACCCTCGGAGATACGCAGTATTTT
CDR3aa: CASTLGDTQYF

v_gene: TRBV28
abundance: .
j_gene: TRBJ1-1
d_gene: TRBD1
CDR3nt: TGTGCCAGCTGGGTGAGGGGGCGAAAAGCTTTCTTT
CDR3aa: CASWVRGRKAFF

v_gene: TRBV9
abundance: .
j_gene: TRBJ2-1
d_gene: TRBD2
CDR3nt: TGTGCCAGCAGCGTAGCCGAAGCTGGACTAGTCCACTACAATGAGCAGTTCTTC
CDR3aa: CASSVAEAGLVHYNEQFF

v_gene: TRBV28
abundance: .
j_gene: TRBJ2-1
d_gene: TRBD2
CDR3nt: TGTGCCAGCAGTCTGAGACTAGCGGGGTACAATGAGCAGTTCTTC
CDR3aa: CASSLRLAGYNEQFF

v_gene: TRBV6-1
abundance: .
j_gene: TRBJ2-3
d_gene: .
CDR3nt: TGTGCCAGCAGTGAATACGGGAGCAGCCCAGATACGCAATATTTT
CDR3aa: CASSEYGSSPDTQYF

v_gene: TRBV7-2
abundance: .
j_gene: TRBJ2-5
d_gene: TRBD1
CDR3nt: TGTGCCAGCAGCTCCGACAGGGGGCGAGAGACCCAGTACTTC
CDR3aa: CASSSDRGRETQYF

v_gene: TRBV18
abundance: .
j_gene: TRBJ2-7
d_gene: TRBD1
CDR3nt: TGTGCCAGCTCCGGACAGGGGAGTTCCTACGAGCAGTACTTC
CDR3aa: CASSGQGSSYEQYF

v_gene: TRBV7-9
abundance: .
j_gene: TRBJ1-3
d_gene: .
CDR3nt: TGTGCCAGTACCATGACGGGGGGAAGGGGCGGAAACACCATATATTTT
CDR3aa: CASTMTGGRGGNTIYF

v_gene: TRBV5-1
abundance: .
j_gene: TRBJ2-2
d_gene: TRBD2
CDR3nt: TGCGCCAGCAGCTTATTGGCGGGAGCGGAAACCGGGGAGCTGTTTTTT
CDR3aa: CASSLLAGAETGELFF

v_gene: TRBV18
abundance: few
j_gene: TRBJ2-6
d_gene: .
CDR3nt: TGTGCCAGCTCACCAGGGGCTCCCTCTGGGGCCAACGTCCTGACTTTC
CDR3aa: CASSPGAPSGANVLTF

v_gene: TRBV19
abundance: .
j_gene: TRBJ2-1
d_gene: .
CDR3nt: TGTGCCAGTACCTATGGCCACAGGTCATGGGATGAGCAGTTCTTC
CDR3aa: CASTYGHRSWDEQFF

v_gene: TRBV30
abundance: .
j_gene: TRBJ2-5
d_gene: .
CDR3nt: TGTGCCTGGAGTGTACTTTTGAAGAAGACCCAGTACTTC
CDR3aa: CAWSVLLKKTQYF

v_gene: TRBV7-2
abundance: .
j_gene: TRBJ1-2
d_gene: TRBD1
CDR3nt: TGTGCCAGCAGTTACTATGGACAGGGGCTTGGCTACACCTTC
CDR3aa: CASSYYGQGLGYTF

v_gene: TRBV4-3
abundance: .
j_gene: TRBJ2-1
d_gene: TRBD1
CDR3nt: TGCGCCAGCAGCTTTCGGGACAGAGGGGATGAGCAGTTCTTC
CDR3aa: CASSFRDRGDEQFF

v_gene: TRBV15
abundance: few
j_gene: TRBJ2-4
d_gene: .
CDR3nt: TGTGCCACCAGTCCACAGGGACCGGTACCTTTAGCCAAAAACATTCAGTACTTC
CDR3aa: CATSPQGPVPLAKNIQYF

v_gene: TRBV12-2
abundance: .
j_gene: TRBJ2-5
d_gene: .
CDR3nt: TGTGCAAGTCGCTCCCCCAGGAGACAGCCGACGGACCAAGAGACCCAGTACTTC
CDR3aa: CASRSPRRQPTDQETQYF

v_gene: TRBV5-6
abundance: .
j_gene: TRBJ2-7
d_gene: .
CDR3nt: TGTGCCAGCAGCTTTTCAGGAAGTTCCTACGAGCAGTACTTC
CDR3aa: CASSFSGSSYEQYF

v_gene: TRBV4-1
abundance: .
j_gene: TRBJ2-2
d_gene: .
CDR3nt: TGCGCCAGCAGCCAAGTAGCCTTTACCACGACCGGGACACCCGTCGGCACCGGGGAGCTGTTTTTT
CDR3aa: CASSQVAFTTTGTPVGTGELFF

v_gene: TRBV7-2
abundance: .
j_gene: TRBJ2-7
d_gene: TRBD2
CDR3nt: TGTGCCAGCAGCTTAGCGGGACTAGCGGGCCATGGGGTCCCCTACGAGCAGTACTTC
CDR3aa: CASSLAGLAGHGVPYEQYF

v_gene: TRBV6-1
abundance: few
j_gene: TRBJ1-5
d_gene: .
CDR3nt: TGTGCCAGCAGTGCTGGAGGGAGAAGCAATCAGCCCCAGCATTTT
CDR3aa: CASSAGGRSNQPQHF

v_gene: TRBV6-1
abundance: .
j_gene: TRBJ1-3
d_gene: .
CDR3nt: TGTGCCAGCAGATCACAGGGATCTGGAAACACCATATATTTT
CDR3aa: CASRSQGSGNTIYF

v_gene: TRBV10-2
abundance: .
j_gene: TRBJ1-5
d_gene: .
CDR3nt: TGCGCCAGCAGTGACGACAGGTATAATCAGCCCCAGCATTTT
CDR3aa: CASSDDRYNQPQHF

v_gene: TRBV7-8
abundance: .
j_gene: TRBJ2-7
d_gene: .
CDR3nt: TGTGCCAGCAGCAGGGGTTACGAGCAGTACTTC
CDR3aa: CASSRGYEQYF

v_gene: TRBV2
abundance: .
j_gene: TRBJ2-5
d_gene: .
CDR3nt: TGTGCCAGCAGTGAAGGGCGGGATAGCGAAGAGACCCAGTACTTC
CDR3aa: CASSEGRDSEETQYF

v_gene: TRBV5-5
abundance: .
j_gene: TRBJ2-2
d_gene: .
CDR3nt: TGTGCCAGCAGCCCCCTAAGGACGGGGTTCACCGGGGAGCTGTTTTTT
CDR3aa: CASSPLRTGFTGELFF

v_gene: TRBV18
abundance: .
j_gene: TRBJ1-5
d_gene: TRBD1
CDR3nt: TGTGCCAGCTCACCACGGACAGGGGAGGGCAATCAGCCCCAGCATTTT
CDR3aa: CASSPRTGEGNQPQHF

v_gene: TRBV7-2
abundance: .
j_gene: TRBJ2-1
d_gene: TRBD2
CDR3nt: TGTGCCAGCAGCCGGTCCGGGACTAGCAGGAGTCGGGCTGATGAGCAGTTCTTC
CDR3aa: CASSRSGTSRSRADEQFF